This T cell receptor beta chain was recovered during a study of CD8+ T cells in alopecia areata. This clone was counted ten times or more. The sample carries other DNA sequences with the same CDR3. Following extraction, RNA underwent reverse transcription to cDNA, which served as the sequencing template. Method: immunoSEQ multiplex PCR; TCRdb's copy keeps in-frame clones and lacks some. The data hold 200,000 or so clones, with 56% observed a single time. The CDR3 is 12 residues long. Germline CDR1 is SQVTM and CDR2 is ANQGSEA. V was clipped by 2 bases and J by 3 bases, with 8 bases between them. The specimen was CD8+ T cells sorted from blood. This sequence was found in a human donor in good health. The chain carries TRBV29-1 and TRBJ2-7; D is undetermined. For the CDR3, the DNA is TGCAGCGTTGAAACTAACGACTACGAGCAGTACTTC. Encoded protein: CSVETNDYEQYF.